The clone carrying this T cell receptor beta chain was found a few times. Its matching antigen is unknown. This entry is derived from a study of Graves' ophthalmopathy and Graves' hyperthyroidism. Broader study findings: Blood was where most expanded thyroid clonotypes above 0.001 frequency also turned up.

Amplifying from RNA transcripts, the study obtained TCR beta CDR3 regions. The library came from an HTBI-primed first-round RT-PCR and a second-round multiplex PCR. TCRdb itself ran the multiplex PCR reads through MiXCR, one entry per CDR3 protein. This table has some 1.1 million distinct CDR3 sequences, around a third appearing once. The CDR3 spans 16 residues. The V gene lost 2 bases and the J gene lost 1 base, with 14 bases spanning the gap. Germline V gene lookup returns CDR1 ENHRY and CDR2 SYGVKD. Enrolled hyperthyroidism patients had a new diagnosis, a duration under 2 months, and an age of 18 to 65.

Sequencing input: peripheral blood or thyroid tissue (not recorded which). The chain recombines TRBV10-3 with TRBJ1-2; D is possibly TRBD1 (6 bases). The sequence was collected from an adult man with Graves' hyperthyroidism. CDR3 nucleotide sequence: TGTGCCATCAGTGAGCTCGGGGCAGGGGATAACTATGGCTACACCTTC. It codes for CAISELGAGDNYGYTF.